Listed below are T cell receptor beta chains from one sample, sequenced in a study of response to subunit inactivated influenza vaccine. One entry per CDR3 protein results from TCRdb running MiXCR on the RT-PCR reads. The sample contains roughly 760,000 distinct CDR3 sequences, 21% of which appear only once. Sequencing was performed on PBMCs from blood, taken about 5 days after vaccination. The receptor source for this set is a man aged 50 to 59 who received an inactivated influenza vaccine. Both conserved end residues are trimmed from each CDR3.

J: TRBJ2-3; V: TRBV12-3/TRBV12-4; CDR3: ASSFNINTDTQY
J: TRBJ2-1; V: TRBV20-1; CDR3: SARDPRRGYNEQF
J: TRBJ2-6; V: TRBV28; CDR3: ASGGTAPSGANVLT
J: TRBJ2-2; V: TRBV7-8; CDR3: ASSPSGANTGELF
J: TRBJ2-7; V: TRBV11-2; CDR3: ASSYRTSGLYEQY
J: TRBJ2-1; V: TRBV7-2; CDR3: ASRYGLAGYNEQF
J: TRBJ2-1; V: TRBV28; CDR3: ASIISPGLAGSNEQF
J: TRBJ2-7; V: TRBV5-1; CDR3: ASKKVPPSYEQY
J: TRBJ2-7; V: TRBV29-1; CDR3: SVAGPSDVYEQY
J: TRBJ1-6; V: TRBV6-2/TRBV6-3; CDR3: ASSPPGTEISSPLH
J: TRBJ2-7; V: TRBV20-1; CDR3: SAQGVQPDLTYEQY
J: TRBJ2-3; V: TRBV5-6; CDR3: ASSSTVGADTQY
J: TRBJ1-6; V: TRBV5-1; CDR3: ASSLAGRGYSPLH
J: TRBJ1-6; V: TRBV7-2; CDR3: ASSLGTGGALH
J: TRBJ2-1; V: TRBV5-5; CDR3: ASSRDMWPYNEQF
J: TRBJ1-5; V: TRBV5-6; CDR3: ASSQYRDQPQH
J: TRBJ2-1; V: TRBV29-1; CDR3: SVGEPGQLYNEQF
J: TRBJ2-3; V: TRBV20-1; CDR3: SAFLADLRTDTQY
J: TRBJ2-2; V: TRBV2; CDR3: ASRTSGFTNTGELF
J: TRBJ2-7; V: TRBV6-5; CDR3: ASSSTGTGGTKWY
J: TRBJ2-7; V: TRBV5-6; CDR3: ASSPRLSIAYEQY
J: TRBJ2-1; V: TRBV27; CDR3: ASSYGPGLAGEQF
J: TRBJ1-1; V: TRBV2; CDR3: ASLGPIRNTEAF
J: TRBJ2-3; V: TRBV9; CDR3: ASSVVGGNTDTQY
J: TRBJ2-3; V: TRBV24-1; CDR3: ATSDLRAPAGTQY
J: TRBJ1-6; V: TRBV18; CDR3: ASSPGTVQSPLH
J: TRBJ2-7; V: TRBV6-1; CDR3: ASSSAGTPYEQY
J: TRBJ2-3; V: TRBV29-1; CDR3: SVNGVTDTQY
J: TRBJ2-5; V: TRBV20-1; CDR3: SARGVAGKETQY
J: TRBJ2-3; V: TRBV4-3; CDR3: ASSQDGGTSLDTQY
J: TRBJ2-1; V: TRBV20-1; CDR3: SAPHGVFYNEQF
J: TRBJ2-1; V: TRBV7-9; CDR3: ASSLTSGRASYNEQF
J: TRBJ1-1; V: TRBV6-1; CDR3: ASSDGALNTEAF
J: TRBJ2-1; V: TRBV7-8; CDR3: ASSLVSANAEQF
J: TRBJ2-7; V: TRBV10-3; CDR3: AISETTSGSLEQY
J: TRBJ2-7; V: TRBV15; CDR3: ATSRDVRRGQYEQY
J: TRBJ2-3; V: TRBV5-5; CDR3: ASSLVSYFMDDTQY
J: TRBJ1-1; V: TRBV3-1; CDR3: ASSRSDGLGTF
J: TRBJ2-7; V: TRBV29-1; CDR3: SVEVGGGLLAEAYEQY
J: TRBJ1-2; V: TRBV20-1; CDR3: SATGLRRGGYT
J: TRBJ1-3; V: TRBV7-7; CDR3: ASSLAPWGSPSGNTIY
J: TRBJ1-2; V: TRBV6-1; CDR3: ASSTPTAYNYGYT
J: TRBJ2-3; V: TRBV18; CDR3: ASSPGLLQISDTQY
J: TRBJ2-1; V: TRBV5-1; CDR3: ASSLEQAEQF
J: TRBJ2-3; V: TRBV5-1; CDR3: ASSENPSGLGGRGDTQY
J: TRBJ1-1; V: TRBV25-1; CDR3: ASSTRAEMNTEAF
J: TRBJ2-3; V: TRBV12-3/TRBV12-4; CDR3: ASTRTGWHTDTQY
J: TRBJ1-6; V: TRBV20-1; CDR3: SASQGLGNSPLH
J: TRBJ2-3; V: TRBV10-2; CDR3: ASWADTQY